The rows below give T cell receptor beta chains drawn from one sample of a study of T cells in localized non-small cell lung cancer. Method: immunoSEQ multiplex PCR; TCRdb's copy keeps in-frame clones and lacks some. The repertoire holds under 70,000 clones, with 80% to 90% as singletons. The input for sequencing was peripheral blood, taken before any cancer treatment. These receptors were collected from a woman between 35 and 70 years old with stage I lung adenocarcinoma. The CDR3 runs from the conserved cysteine through the conserved F or W. D genes are given only for firm matches. Clone size is stated in some rows and not others, as once, few, many or a class when expanded.

cdr3_nt: TGTGCCAGCAGCTTAGGGTGGGTAGGGGCCAACACTGAAGCTTTCTTT
cdr3_aa: CASSLGWVGANTEAFF
d_call: .
v_call: TRBV13
clone_size: .
j_call: TRBJ1-1

cdr3_nt: TGTGCCAGCAGCCCTCCGGGACAGGAGGAATACGAGCAGTACTTC
cdr3_aa: CASSPPGQEEYEQYF
d_call: TRBD1
v_call: TRBV5-6
clone_size: .
j_call: TRBJ2-7

cdr3_nt: TGTGCCAGCAGCCCCCTAGGGGCGGAAGAGACCCAGTACTTC
cdr3_aa: CASSPLGAEETQYF
d_call: .
v_call: TRBV6-6
clone_size: .
j_call: TRBJ2-5

cdr3_nt: TGTGCCAGCAGTATGCCCCCGATACAAAGTCGGGCCAACGTCCTGACTTTC
cdr3_aa: CASSMPPIQSRANVLTF
d_call: .
v_call: TRBV2
clone_size: .
j_call: TRBJ2-6

cdr3_nt: TGCGCCAGCAGTTCCGGGACAGGGCGCAGACAAAACACCGGGGAGCTGTTTTTT
cdr3_aa: CASSSGTGRRQNTGELFF
d_call: TRBD1
v_call: TRBV5-1
clone_size: .
j_call: TRBJ2-2

cdr3_nt: TGTGCCTCTCGGCGCGGGCAGGTTGATAGCAATCAGCCCCAGCATTTT
cdr3_aa: CASRRGQVDSNQPQHF
d_call: .
v_call: TRBV14
clone_size: once
j_call: TRBJ1-5

cdr3_nt: TGCGCCAGCAGCCAAGATTTGGAGTGGTCACCCCTCCACTTT
cdr3_aa: CASSQDLEWSPLHF
d_call: .
v_call: TRBV4-3
clone_size: .
j_call: TRBJ1-6

cdr3_nt: TGTGCCAGCAGCCCCGGACAGGGAGGGAGTGATGGCTACACCTTC
cdr3_aa: CASSPGQGGSDGYTF
d_call: TRBD1
v_call: TRBV7-9
clone_size: .
j_call: TRBJ1-2

cdr3_nt: TGTGCCAGCAGCTTAGATCGGGAGGATCCTTGGGGACTTGCCAAAAACATTCAGTACTTC
cdr3_aa: CASSLDREDPWGLAKNIQYF
d_call: TRBD2
v_call: TRBV11-2
clone_size: .
j_call: TRBJ2-4

cdr3_nt: TGTGCCAGCAGCTTAGGGAGCATTGAAGCTTTCTTT
cdr3_aa: CASSLGSIEAFF
d_call: .
v_call: TRBV7-2
clone_size: few
j_call: TRBJ1-1

cdr3_nt: TGCGCCAGCAGCTCGGGGACTAGCGGGGGGTCAGAGACCCAGTACTTC
cdr3_aa: CASSSGTSGGSETQYF
d_call: TRBD2
v_call: TRBV5-1
clone_size: .
j_call: TRBJ2-5

cdr3_nt: TGTGCCAGCAGTTTATCGTCCCCTAGCACAGATACGCAGTATTTT
cdr3_aa: CASSLSSPSTDTQYF
d_call: .
v_call: TRBV27
clone_size: .
j_call: TRBJ2-3

cdr3_nt: TGTGCCAGCAGCCCCCTCTGGGCGGGCAACTATGGCTACACCTTC
cdr3_aa: CASSPLWAGNYGYTF
d_call: .
v_call: TRBV2
clone_size: .
j_call: TRBJ1-2

cdr3_nt: TGTGCCAGCAGCTTAGGCCGAGGCAGACCCTCACCCGGTCGCGAGCAGTACTTC
cdr3_aa: CASSLGRGRPSPGREQYF
d_call: .
v_call: TRBV13
clone_size: .
j_call: TRBJ2-7

cdr3_nt: TGCAGCGTTGATCAAACAGGTCTATACAATGAGCAGTTCTTC
cdr3_aa: CSVDQTGLYNEQFF
d_call: .
v_call: TRBV29-1
clone_size: once
j_call: TRBJ2-1

cdr3_nt: TGTGCCAGCAGCTGGTACGGGGTGGGGTCCTACGAGCAGTACTTC
cdr3_aa: CASSWYGVGSYEQYF
d_call: .
v_call: TRBV7-9
clone_size: .
j_call: TRBJ2-7

cdr3_nt: TGTGCCAGCAGCCTGACAGGGGGAGGGTATGGCTACACCTTC
cdr3_aa: CASSLTGGGYGYTF
d_call: TRBD1
v_call: TRBV28
clone_size: .
j_call: TRBJ1-2

cdr3_nt: TGTGCCAGCAGCCTAACACATTTGGGTCCAGATACGCAGTATTTT
cdr3_aa: CASSLTHLGPDTQYF
d_call: .
v_call: TRBV7-9
clone_size: .
j_call: TRBJ2-3

cdr3_nt: TGCGCCAGCAGCTTGGCGGGGGCTTTGGACTATGGCTACACCTTC
cdr3_aa: CASSLAGALDYGYTF
d_call: .
v_call: TRBV5-1
clone_size: .
j_call: TRBJ1-2

cdr3_nt: TGTGCCTGGAGTGTCCTCCGACGAGGGGGAGGCTATGGCTACACCTTC
cdr3_aa: CAWSVLRRGGGYGYTF
d_call: .
v_call: TRBV30
clone_size: .
j_call: TRBJ1-2

cdr3_nt: TGTGCCAGCTCGGACCTGACACTCCAGCATTTT
cdr3_aa: CASSDLTLQHF
d_call: .
v_call: TRBV18
clone_size: .
j_call: TRBJ1-5

cdr3_nt: TGTGCCAGCAGCTTCCAGGGTGGCTCCTACAATGAGCAGTTCTTC
cdr3_aa: CASSFQGGSYNEQFF
d_call: .
v_call: TRBV5-6
clone_size: .
j_call: TRBJ2-1

cdr3_nt: TGTGCCATCAGTGACGAGGGTAGGGGCCCTGAAGCTTTCTTT
cdr3_aa: CAISDEGRGPEAFF
d_call: .
v_call: TRBV10-3
clone_size: .
j_call: TRBJ1-1